The present entry profiles one T cell receptor (beta chain) with its context. Its target is unknown. V lost 5 bases and J 4 bases, leaving 12 bases between the germline ends. This CDR3 contains 14 residues. Germline V lookup: CDR1 MNHEY, CDR2 SMNVEV (reference sequence). TCRdb's table, derived via immunoSEQ multiplex PCR, lists solely in-frame clones and lacks some. The profile covers roughly 150,000 clones, with about nine tenths appearing a single time and about 4.4% taken by the ten largest. This sample is part of a study of T cell responses to AZD1222 COVID-19 vaccine. The study, taken as a whole, reports: An increase in Spike-specific TCR breadth and depth was observed after two AZD1222 doses. The study found vaccine-associated CD4 TCRs spanning spike, dominant at 160-218 and 743-854. AZD1222 recipients seropositive at baseline numbered only six or seven. Most donors were white British and more were female, and clonal diversity was possibly underestimated.

The rearrangement joins TRBV27 to TRBJ1-5; TRBD1 is a possible D gene (5 bases). Sample: peripheral blood, taken on day 0 of AZD1222 vaccination. The source of this sequence is an adult in good health. The CDR3 coding sequence is TGTGCCAGCAGTCTCCAGAGGGGAAATCAGCCCCAGCATTTT. It yields the protein CASSLQRGNQPQHF.